This TCR beta chain was found in a study of blood T cell repertoires in COVID-19. In the study overall: Acute and convalescent COVID-19 specimens originated in the United States, Italy and Spain. PBMCs, B-cell-depleted T cells, or T cells provided the cDNA or gDNA that made up the material.

J gave up 6 bases and V 8 bases, and 8 bases lay outside the gene matches. CDR3 length: 14 residues. Germline CDR1 is MDHEN and CDR2 is SYDVKM. Authors' data handling: Amplification from reference gene primers served as the basis for estimated nucleated cell counts. Method: immunoSEQ multiplex PCR; TCRdb's copy keeps in-frame clones and lacks some. The DNA gave D and trimming, while V, J and clone size come from that table. Of about 94,000 clones in the sample, approximately 89% were seen once. The receptor was derived from a human donor with acute or convalescent COVID-19. The donor label of this sample is uncertain. Sequenced: peripheral blood. The rearrangement links TRBV28 to TRBJ1-4; 8 bases are shared with TRBD1. The CDR3, as DNA: TGTGCCAGCGAGGCCCGGACAGGGCATGAAAAACTGTTTTTT. Protein: CASEARTGHEKLFF.